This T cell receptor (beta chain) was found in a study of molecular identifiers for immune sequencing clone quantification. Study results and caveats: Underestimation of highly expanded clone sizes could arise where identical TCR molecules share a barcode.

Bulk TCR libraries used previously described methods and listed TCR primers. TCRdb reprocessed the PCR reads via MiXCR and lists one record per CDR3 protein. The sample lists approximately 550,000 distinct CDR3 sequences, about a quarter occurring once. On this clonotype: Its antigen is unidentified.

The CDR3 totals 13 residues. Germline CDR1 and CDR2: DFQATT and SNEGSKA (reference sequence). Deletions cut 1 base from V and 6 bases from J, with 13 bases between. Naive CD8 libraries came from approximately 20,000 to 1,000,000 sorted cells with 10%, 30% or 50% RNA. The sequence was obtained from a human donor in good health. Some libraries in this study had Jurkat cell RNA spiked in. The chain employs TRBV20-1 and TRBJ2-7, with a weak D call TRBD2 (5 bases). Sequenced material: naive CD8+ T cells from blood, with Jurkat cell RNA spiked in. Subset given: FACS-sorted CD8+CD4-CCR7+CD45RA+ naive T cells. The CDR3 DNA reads TGCAGTGCTAGAGTTCGTGGAGGTTTCGAGCAGTACTTC. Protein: CSARVRGGFEQYF.